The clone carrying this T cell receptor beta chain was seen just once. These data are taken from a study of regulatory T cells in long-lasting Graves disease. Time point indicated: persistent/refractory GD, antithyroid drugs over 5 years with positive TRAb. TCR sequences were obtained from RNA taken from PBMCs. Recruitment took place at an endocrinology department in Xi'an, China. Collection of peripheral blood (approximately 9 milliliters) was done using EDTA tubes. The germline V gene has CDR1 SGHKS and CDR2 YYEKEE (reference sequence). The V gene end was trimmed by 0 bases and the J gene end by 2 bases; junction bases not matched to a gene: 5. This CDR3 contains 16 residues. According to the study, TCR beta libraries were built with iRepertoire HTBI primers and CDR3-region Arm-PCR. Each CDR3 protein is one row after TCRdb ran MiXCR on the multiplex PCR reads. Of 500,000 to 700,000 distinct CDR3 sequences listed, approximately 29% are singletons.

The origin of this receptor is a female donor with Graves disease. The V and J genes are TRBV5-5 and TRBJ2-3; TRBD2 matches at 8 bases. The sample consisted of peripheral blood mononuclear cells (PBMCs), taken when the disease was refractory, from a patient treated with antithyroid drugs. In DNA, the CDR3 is TGTGCCAGCAGCTTGGATAGCGGGGACCTCACAGATACGCAGTATTTT. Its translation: CASSLDSGDLTDTQYF.